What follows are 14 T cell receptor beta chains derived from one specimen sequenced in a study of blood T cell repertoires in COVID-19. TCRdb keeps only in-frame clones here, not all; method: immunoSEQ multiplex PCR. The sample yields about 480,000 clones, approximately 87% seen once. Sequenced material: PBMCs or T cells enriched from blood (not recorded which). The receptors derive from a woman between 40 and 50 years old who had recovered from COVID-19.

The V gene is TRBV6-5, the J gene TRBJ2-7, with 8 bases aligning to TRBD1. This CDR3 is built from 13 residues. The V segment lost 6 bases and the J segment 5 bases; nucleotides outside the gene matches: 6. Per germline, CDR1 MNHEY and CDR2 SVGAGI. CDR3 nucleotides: TGTGCCAGCAGCCGGACAGGGTACCACGAGCAGTACTTC. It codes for CASSRTGYHEQYF.

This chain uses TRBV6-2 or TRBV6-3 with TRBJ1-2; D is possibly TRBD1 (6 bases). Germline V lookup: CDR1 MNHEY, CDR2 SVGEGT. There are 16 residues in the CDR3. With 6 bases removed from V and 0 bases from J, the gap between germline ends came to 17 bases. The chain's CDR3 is CASSPTPRGANYGYTF. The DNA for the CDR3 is TGTGCCAGCAGCCCCACCCCCAGGGGAGCTAACTATGGCTACACCTTC.

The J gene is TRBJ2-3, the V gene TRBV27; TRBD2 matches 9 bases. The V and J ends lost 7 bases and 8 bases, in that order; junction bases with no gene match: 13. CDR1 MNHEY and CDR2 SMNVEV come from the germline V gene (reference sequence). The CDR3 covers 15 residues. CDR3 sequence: CASTAGGESTGTQYF. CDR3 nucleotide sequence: TGTGCCAGCACCGCGGGGGGGGAGTCCACGGGTACGCAGTATTTT.

The CDR3 here is CASSPADRRNTIYF. The CDR3 DNA sequence: TGTGCCAGCAGTCCCGCCGACAGAAGGAACACCATATATTTT. V is TRBV28 and J is TRBJ1-3; TRBD1 might be the D (5 bases). CDR3 length: 14 amino acids. Deletions cut 5 bases from V and 7 bases from J, with 15 bases between. Germline CDR1 and CDR2: MDHEN and SYDVKM.

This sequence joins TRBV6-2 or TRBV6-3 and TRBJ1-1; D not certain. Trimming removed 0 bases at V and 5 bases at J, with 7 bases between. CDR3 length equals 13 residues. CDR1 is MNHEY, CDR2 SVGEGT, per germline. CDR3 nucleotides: TGTGCCAGCAGTTACTCCTCTCCGACTGAAGCTTTCTTT. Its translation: CASSYSSPTEAFF.

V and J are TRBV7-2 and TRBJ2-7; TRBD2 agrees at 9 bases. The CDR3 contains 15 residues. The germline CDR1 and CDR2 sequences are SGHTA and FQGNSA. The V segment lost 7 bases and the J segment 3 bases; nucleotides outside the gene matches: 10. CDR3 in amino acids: CASTQALAGYYEQYF. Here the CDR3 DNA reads TGTGCCAGCACCCAGGCCCTAGCGGGGTACTACGAGCAGTACTTC.

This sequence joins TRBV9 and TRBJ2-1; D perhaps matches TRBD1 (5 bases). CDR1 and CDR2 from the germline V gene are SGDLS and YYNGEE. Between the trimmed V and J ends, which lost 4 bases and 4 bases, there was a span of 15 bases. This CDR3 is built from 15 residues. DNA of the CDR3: TGTGCCAGCAGCCCAAGTCAAGGGGTTTACAATGAGCAGTTCTTC. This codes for CASSPSQGVYNEQFF.

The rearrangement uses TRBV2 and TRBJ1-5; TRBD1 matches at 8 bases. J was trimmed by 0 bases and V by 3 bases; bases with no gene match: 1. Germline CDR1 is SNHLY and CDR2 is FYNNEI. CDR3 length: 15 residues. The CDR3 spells CASSEQGASNQPQHF. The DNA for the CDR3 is TGTGCCAGCAGTGAGCAGGGGGCTAGCAATCAGCCCCAGCATTTT.

CDR3 nucleotide sequence: TGTGCCAGCAAGGAGGGGATGGGAGAGACCCAGTACTTC. As protein: CASKEGMGETQYF. The chain recombines TRBV2 with TRBJ2-5; possible D gene TRBD2, 6 bases. The CDR3 runs 13 residues. Trimming removed 7 bases at V and 4 bases at J, with 13 bases between. The germline gives CDR1 SNHLY, CDR2 FYNNEI.

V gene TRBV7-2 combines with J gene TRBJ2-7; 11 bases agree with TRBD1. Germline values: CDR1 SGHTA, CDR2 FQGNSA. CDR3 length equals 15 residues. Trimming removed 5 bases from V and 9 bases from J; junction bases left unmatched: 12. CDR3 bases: TGTGCCAGCAGCCCCAGGACAGGGGGCGATAATGGGCAGTACTTC. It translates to CASSPRTGGDNGQYF.

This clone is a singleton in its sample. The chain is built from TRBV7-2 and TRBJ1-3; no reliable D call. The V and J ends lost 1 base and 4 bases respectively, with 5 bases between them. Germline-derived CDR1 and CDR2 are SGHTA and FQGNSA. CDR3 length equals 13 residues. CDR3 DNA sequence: TGTGCCAGCAGCTTAGTGGGCGGAAACACCATATATTTT. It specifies CASSLVGGNTIYF.

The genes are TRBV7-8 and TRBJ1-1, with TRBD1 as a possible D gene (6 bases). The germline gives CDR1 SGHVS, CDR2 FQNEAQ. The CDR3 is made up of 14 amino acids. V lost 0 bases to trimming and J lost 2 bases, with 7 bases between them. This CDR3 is CASSLAGQNTEAFF. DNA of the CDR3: TGTGCCAGCAGCTTAGCGGGACAAAACACTGAAGCTTTCTTT.

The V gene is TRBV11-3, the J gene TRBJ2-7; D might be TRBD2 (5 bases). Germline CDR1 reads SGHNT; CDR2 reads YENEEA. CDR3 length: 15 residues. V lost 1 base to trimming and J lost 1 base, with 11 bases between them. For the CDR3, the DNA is TGTGCCAGCAGCTTAGCTTACAGCGGTTCCTACGAGCAGTACTTC. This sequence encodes CASSLAYSGSYEQYF.

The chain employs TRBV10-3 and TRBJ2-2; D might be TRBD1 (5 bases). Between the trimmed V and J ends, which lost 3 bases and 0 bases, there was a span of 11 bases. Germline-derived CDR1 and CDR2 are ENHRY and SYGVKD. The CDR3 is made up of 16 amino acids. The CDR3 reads CAISETGFANTGELFF. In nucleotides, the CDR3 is TGTGCCATCAGTGAAACAGGTTTCGCGAACACCGGGGAGCTGTTTTTT.